The 7 T cell receptor beta chains given below trace back to one sample, sequenced in a study of T cell responses to AZD1222 COVID-19 vaccine. Using immunoSEQ multiplex PCR, the repertoire was profiled, and TCRdb retains in-frame clones only, with some absent. This sample has about 55,000 clones, with approximately 88% found just once. The sample here was peripheral blood, taken on day 0 of AZD1222 vaccination. These receptors all stem from an adult in good health.

The J gene is TRBJ1-6, the V gene TRBV19, with D tentatively TRBD1 (5 bases). The CDR3 totals 15 residues. V was shortened by 2 bases and J by 8 bases, with 13 bases between the two germline ends. Germline loops: CDR1 LNHDA, CDR2 SQIVND (reference sequence). The CDR3: CASSIPGPEDSPLHF. The CDR3 region has the DNA TGTGCCAGTAGTATACCGGGACCAGAGGATTCACCCCTCCACTTT.

The chain recombines TRBV6-5 with TRBJ1-5; perhaps TRBD1 as D (6 bases). The CDR3 spans 14 residues. Germline CDR1 is MNHEY and CDR2 is SVGAGI. V was pared by 6 bases and J by 2 bases, with 11 bases between. CDR3 amino acids: CASSQQGRNQPQHF. The CDR3 region has the DNA TGTGCCAGCAGCCAACAGGGCCGCAATCAGCCCCAGCATTTT.

This clone was seen a few times. The CDR3 region has the DNA TGTGCCAGCAGCAACCGCGGGACAGGACAGACCGGGGAGCTGTTTTTT. Protein: CASSNRGTGQTGELFF. V usage is TRBV21-1 and J usage is TRBJ2-2; the D call TRBD1 from the table was never checked on the DNA. TRBV21-1 is a pseudogene locus. This CDR3 has 16 residues.

V and J are TRBV2 and TRBJ2-1; 7 bases agree with TRBD2. Germline V gene sequence: CDR1 SNHLY, CDR2 FYNNEI. This CDR3 has 17 residues. Trimming at V came to 7 bases and at J to 2 bases, leaving 14 bases not matched to a gene. The CDR3 DNA reads TGTGCCAGCATAGGGAGACCAGGGAGGGGAGCCTACAATGAGCAGTTCTTC. This translates into CASIGRPGRGAYNEQFF.

The V call is TRBV5-5, the J call TRBJ1-4; D unclear. V lost 2 bases and J 4 bases, leaving 3 bases between the germline ends. The CDR3 spans 12 residues. The germline V gene has CDR1 SGHKS and CDR2 YYEKEE (reference sequence). Here the CDR3 reads CASSFYNEKLFF. The CDR3 DNA follows: TGTGCCAGCAGCTTCTATAATGAAAAACTGTTTTTT.

CDR3 in DNA: TGTGCCAGCAGTTACGGCGGGGCCCGGGATGAAAAACTGTTTTTT. It encodes CASSYGGARDEKLFF. The rearrangement joins TRBV6-5 to TRBJ1-4; the D gene is possibly TRBD1 (5 bases). The germline CDR1 and CDR2 sequences are MNHEY and SVGAGI. CDR3 length: 15 amino acids. Between the trimmed V and J ends, which lost 2 bases and 6 bases, there was a span of 13 bases.

The CDR3 loop is CASSASYEQYF. The CDR3 region has the DNA TGTGCCAGCAGCGCCTCCTACGAGCAGTACTTC. The chain is built from TRBV11-2 and TRBJ2-7, with D unclear. The germline CDR1 and CDR2 sequences are SGHAT and FQNNGV. Trimming removed 5 bases from V and 0 bases from J, with 2 bases in between. The CDR3 has 11 amino acids.